The clone carrying this T cell receptor (beta chain) was recorded at least ten times. Its antigen is not identified. The CDR3 is cut off 3 residues early in the read; its end comes from the germline J gene. TCRdb's table, derived via immunoSEQ multiplex PCR, lists solely in-frame clones and lacks some. The sample shows roughly 39,000 clones, none of them appearing just once. This record belongs to a study of T cell clonality in common variable immunodeficiency. Study-level points and caveats: Links between repertoire features and CVID complications were heterogeneity-limited. Reportedly, TCR beta sequences from common variable immunodeficiency showed fewer deletions and N-nucleotide insertions.

Per the germline V gene, CDR1 is LNHDA and CDR2 is SQIVND (reference sequence). CDR3 length: 16 amino acids. V lost 3 bases, J lost 3 bases, and 4 bases stayed unmatched. The chain joins TRBV19 to TRBJ2-1, with 11 bases identical to TRBD2. Material: peripheral blood mononuclear cells. The source of this sequence is a human donor with common variable immunodeficiency. The CDR3 is CASSISLAGGYNEQFF. CDR3 DNA (partial): TGTGCCAGTAGTATTAGCCTAGCGGGGGGCTACAATGAG.